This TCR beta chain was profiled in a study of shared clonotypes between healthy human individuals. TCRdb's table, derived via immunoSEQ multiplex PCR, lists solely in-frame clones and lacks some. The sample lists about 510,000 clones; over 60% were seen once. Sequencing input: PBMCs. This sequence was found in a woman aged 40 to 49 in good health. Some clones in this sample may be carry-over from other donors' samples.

CDR3 in amino acids: CASTGLARAYEQYF. CDR3 nucleotide sequence: TGTGCCAGCACCGGACTAGCGCGAGCCTACGAGCAGTACTTC. The chain is built from TRBV28 and TRBJ2-7; 9 bases agree with TRBD2. V lost 7 bases, J lost 2 bases, and 6 bases stayed unmatched. CDR1 MDHEN and CDR2 SYDVKM come from the germline V gene. The CDR3 extends over 14 amino acids.